This TCR beta chain derives from a study of blood T cell repertoires in COVID-19. Overall study: Donors in the United States, Italy and Spain gave samples during acute or convalescent COVID-19. The cDNA or gDNA used as material had been derived from T cells, B-cell-depleted T cells, or PBMCs.

Original methodology: Reference gene primer amplification gave estimated nucleated cell counts. The repertoire was sequenced with immunoSEQ multiplex PCR; TCRdb's copy has only in-frame clones and lacks some. V, J and clone size reflect that table, while D and trimming were determined from the DNA. The repertoire includes around 200,000 clones, around 84% of them detected once, and around 3% sits in the top ten. The sample holds one count of this clone. Germline-derived CDR1 and CDR2 are GTSNPN and SVGIG (reference sequence). The CDR3 is 14 residues long. V gave up 4 bases and J gave up 8 bases, with 17 bases separating them.

V usage is TRBV30 and J usage is TRBJ1-4, with D possibly TRBD1 on 5 matching bases. The sample taken for sequencing was peripheral blood. The TCR originated in a man aged 35 to 55 with active or convalescent COVID-19. The CDR3 DNA follows: TGTGCCTGGAAAGCCCAGGGCCGCGTGGAAAAACTGTTTTTT. As protein: CAWKAQGRVEKLFF.